One and the same sample provided the 6 T cell receptor beta chains below, sequenced in a study of blood T cell repertoires in COVID-19. Produced via immunoSEQ multiplex PCR; TCRdb's table is partial and in-frame only. The sample records over 50,000 clones, 84% being singletons. Sequenced material: peripheral blood. The receptors originated from a man aged 45-65 years with acute or convalescent COVID-19.

This chain uses TRBV29-1 with TRBJ2-1, with TRBD2 matching over 14 bases. The length of the CDR3 is 14 residues. V was clipped by 6 bases and J by 7 bases; unmatched bases: 5. Germline-derived CDR1 and CDR2 are SQVTM and ANQGSEA. CDR3 residues: CSVGLAGGSNEQFF. The DNA for the CDR3 is TGCAGCGTAGGACTAGCGGGAGGATCGAATGAGCAGTTCTTC.

This chain links TRBV19 with TRBJ1-5; D is uncertain. This CDR3 spans 16 amino acids. Trimming removed 6 bases from V and 6 bases from J, with 21 bases in between. Looked up from germline, CDR1 is LNHDA and CDR2 is SQIVND (reference sequence). The CDR3 DNA reads as TGTGCCAGTAGCCCGAGTACGCGGGGTTTTGGTCAGCCCCAGCATTTT. The encoded protein is CASSPSTRGFGQPQHF. The complete variable domain, with remaining parts taken from reference TRBV19 and TRBJ1-5, reads DGGITQSPKYLFRKEGQNVTLSCEQNLNHDAMYWYRQDPGQGLRLIYYSQIVNDFQKGDIAEGYSVSREKKESFPLTVTSAQKNPTAFYLCASSPSTRGFGQPQHFGDGTRLSIL.

The chain recombines TRBV10-1 with TRBJ2-2; no firm D call. There are 16 residues in the CDR3. Trimming took 5 bases from V and 0 from J, leaving 13 bases between them. Germline V gene data show CDR1 as WNHNN and CDR2 as SYGVQD (reference sequence). The CDR3 loop reads CASSLIQFTNTGELFF. Written as DNA, the CDR3 is TGCGCCAGCAGTCTGATACAGTTTACGAACACCGGGGAGCTGTTTTTT.

The genes are TRBV14 and TRBJ2-2; weak D call: TRBD1 (5 bases). V shed 0 bases and J shed 2 bases, with 19 bases lying between them. The CDR3 has 19 amino acids. Germline-derived CDR1 and CDR2 are SGHDN and FVKESK. DNA for the CDR3: TGTGCCAGCAGCCAAGAAGGGCTGTTAGGGGCCTCCAACACCGGGGAGCTGTTTTTT. This gives the protein CASSQEGLLGASNTGELFF.

V is TRBV18 and J is TRBJ2-7, with unresolved D. The CDR3 length is 16 residues. Between the trimmed V and J ends, which lost 3 bases and 0 bases, there was a span of 15 bases. CDR1 and CDR2 from the germline V gene are KGHSH and LQKENI. In DNA form, the CDR3 reads TGTGCCAGCTCACCTCCCGTGAACCTACGCTCCTACGAGCAGTACTTC. Translation: CASSPPVNLRSYEQYF.

V and J are TRBV4-1 and TRBJ1-2; D might be TRBD1 (5 bases). Germline CDR1 reads MGHRA; CDR2 reads YSYEKL. V dropped 0 bases and J dropped 5 bases, with 16 bases sitting between them. The length of the CDR3 is 16 residues. CDR3 loop: CASSQDNRGTRYGYTF. The DNA for the CDR3 is TGCGCCAGCAGCCAAGATAATCGGGGGACTAGGTATGGCTACACCTTC.